Listed below are T cell receptor beta chains from one sample, sequenced in a study of blood T cell repertoires in COVID-19. Measured with immunoSEQ multiplex PCR; TCRdb has only the in-frame clones, and not every one. The profile covers approximately 260,000 clones, with approximately 90% appearing a single time and around 1.3% taken by the ten largest. Sequenced sample: PBMCs or T cells enriched from blood (not recorded which). The receptors stem from a woman aged 40 to 50 with acute COVID-19. CDR3s include the opening cysteine and the closing phenylalanine or tryptophan. The order of the fields is V gene, J gene, D gene, clone size, CDR3 DNA, CDR3 protein. D genes are given only for firm matches. Not all rows give a size; the values are once, few, many and, for expanded clones, a class.

V: TRBV5-1
J: TRBJ2-3
D: TRBD2
size: -
DNA: TGCGCCAGCAGCGGGGGGGACCCTTACACAGATACGCAGTATTTT
CDR3: CASSGGDPYTDTQYF

V: TRBV9
J: TRBJ2-2
D: -
size: -
DNA: TGTGCCAGCAGCGTTCGTCCGCTGGGCAGGGCAACCGGGGAGCTGTTTTTT
CDR3: CASSVRPLGRATGELFF

V: TRBV3-1/TRBV3-2
J: TRBJ1-2
D: TRBD1
size: once
DNA: TGTGCCAGCAGCCAAGAGAACAGGGGATTCTATGGCTACACCTTC
CDR3: CASSQENRGFYGYTF

V: TRBV9
J: TRBJ1-1
D: -
size: once
DNA: TGTGCCAGCAGCGCCAGGACAGACACTGAAGCTTTCTTT
CDR3: CASSARTDTEAFF

V: TRBV7-9
J: TRBJ1-5
D: TRBD1
size: few
DNA: TGTGCCAGCAGCCAGGGGGGCCACAGCAATCAGCCCCAGCATTTT
CDR3: CASSQGGHSNQPQHF

V: TRBV6-1
J: TRBJ1-4
D: TRBD1
size: -
DNA: TGTGCCAGCAGTGGATACTTACAGGGGGCGCGTGAAAAACTGTTTTTT
CDR3: CASSGYLQGAREKLFF

V: TRBV28
J: TRBJ1-4
D: -
size: -
DNA: TGTGCCAGCACCACATTAGCGGGGGGTAAGACTGAAAAACTGTTTTTT
CDR3: CASTTLAGGKTEKLFF

V: TRBV24-1
J: TRBJ2-3
D: TRBD1
size: -
DNA: TGTGCCACCAGTGACCGAAGACAGGGGGTAGGCACAGATACGCAGTATTTT
CDR3: CATSDRRQGVGTDTQYF

V: TRBV10-3
J: TRBJ1-2
D: TRBD1
size: -
DNA: TGTGCCACCACAGACAGGGGCCATGGCTACACCTTC
CDR3: CATTDRGHGYTF

V: TRBV7-9
J: TRBJ1-1
D: TRBD1
size: -
DNA: TGTGCCAGCAGCTTTCAGGGGGACACTGAAGCTTTCTTT
CDR3: CASSFQGDTEAFF

V: TRBV19
J: TRBJ2-1
D: TRBD2
size: -
DNA: TGTGCCAGTAGTATAGGGGGTGGCGGGAGCTCCTACAATGAGCAGTTCTTC
CDR3: CASSIGGGGSSYNEQFF

V: TRBV9
J: TRBJ2-7
D: -
size: -
DNA: TGTGCCAGCAGCGTAGTGCGAGACTCCTACGAGCAGTACTTC
CDR3: CASSVVRDSYEQYF

V: TRBV28
J: TRBJ1-2
D: -
size: -
DNA: TGTGCCAGCAGTTCCCCCGACAGGCCAGCGGGCTACACCTTC
CDR3: CASSSPDRPAGYTF

V: TRBV24-1
J: TRBJ2-1
D: -
size: -
DNA: TGTGCCACCAGTCCCTCGATGCCTAGACCATACAATGAGCAGTTCTTC
CDR3: CATSPSMPRPYNEQFF

V: TRBV24-1
J: TRBJ2-5
D: TRBD2
size: -
DNA: TGTGCCACCAGTGCACCGGGACTAGCGGGGTGGGAGACCCAGTACTTC
CDR3: CATSAPGLAGWETQYF

V: TRBV9
J: TRBJ1-5
D: -
size: -
DNA: TGTGCCAGCAGCGTTATCAAAAGACTACACAGTCAGCCCCAGCATTTT
CDR3: CASSVIKRLHSQPQHF

V: TRBV5-4
J: TRBJ2-7
D: -
size: -
DNA: TGTGCCAGCAGCTTGGGCGGGTTAGACTACGAGCAGTACTTC
CDR3: CASSLGGLDYEQYF

V: TRBV27
J: TRBJ1-4
D: -
size: few
DNA: TGTGCCAGCAGTTTAAGTACTGGGGCGGATGAAAAACTGTTTTTT
CDR3: CASSLSTGADEKLFF

V: TRBV20-1
J: TRBJ2-4
D: TRBD2
size: -
DNA: TGCAGTGCTAGTTGGCTAGCGGGAAGTCGAGGCAAAAACATTCAGTACTTC
CDR3: CSASWLAGSRGKNIQYF

V: TRBV29-1
J: TRBJ2-7
D: -
size: many
DNA: TGCAGCGCCGTCGGGGGAGGTCAAGCCTACGAGCAGTACTTC
CDR3: CSAVGGGQAYEQYF

V: TRBV12-3/TRBV12-4
J: TRBJ1-1
D: -
size: -
DNA: TGTGCCAGCAGTGCCCAGATGAACACTGAAGCTTTCTTT
CDR3: CASSAQMNTEAFF

V: TRBV18
J: TRBJ2-7
D: -
size: -
DNA: TGTGCCAGCTCACCAGGCCCCGGGAGACCCTACGAGCAGTACTTC
CDR3: CASSPGPGRPYEQYF

V: TRBV18
J: TRBJ1-1
D: -
size: -
DNA: TGTGCCAGCTCCCCACGAGAGTTATCTGAAGCTTTCTTT
CDR3: CASSPRELSEAFF

V: TRBV5-5
J: TRBJ1-5
D: -
size: -
DNA: TGTGCCAGCAGCTTGTTCGGGACAAATAGCAATCAGCCCCAGCATTTT
CDR3: CASSLFGTNSNQPQHF

V: TRBV19
J: TRBJ1-2
D: TRBD1
size: -
DNA: TGTGCCAGTAGGGATTTTCAGGGGGGCTCTGGCTACACCTTC
CDR3: CASRDFQGGSGYTF

V: TRBV28
J: TRBJ1-2
D: TRBD1
size: -
DNA: TGTGCCAGCAGCTACGGACAGGCTCGAGGGGACAACTATGGCTACACCTTC
CDR3: CASSYGQARGDNYGYTF

V: TRBV2
J: TRBJ1-2
D: -
size: few
DNA: TGTGCCAGCACTGCCAACCCGGACATCGCCTATGGCTACACCTTC
CDR3: CASTANPDIAYGYTF

V: TRBV4-3
J: TRBJ2-1
D: TRBD2
size: many
DNA: TGCGCCAGCAGCCAAGATGTGAGCGGGAGAAACAATGAGCAGTTCTTC
CDR3: CASSQDVSGRNNEQFF

V: TRBV3-1/TRBV3-2
J: TRBJ1-5
D: -
size: -
DNA: TGTGCCAGCAGCCAGGGCAGACATAGCAATCAGCCCCAGCATTTT
CDR3: CASSQGRHSNQPQHF

V: TRBV27
J: TRBJ2-7
D: TRBD2
size: -
DNA: TGTGCCAGCAGCCCGACTAGCGGGAGGAGCGAGCAGTACTTC
CDR3: CASSPTSGRSEQYF

V: TRBV10-2
J: TRBJ1-5
D: -
size: -
DNA: TGCGCCAGCACGGTGGCCGGGGGGCAGCCCCAGCATTTT
CDR3: CASTVAGGQPQHF

V: TRBV12-3/TRBV12-4
J: TRBJ1-1
D: TRBD1
size: -
DNA: TGTGCCAGCAGTTTCAGGGGGGCTGAAGCTTTCTTT
CDR3: CASSFRGAEAFF

V: TRBV5-1
J: TRBJ2-1
D: TRBD2
size: -
DNA: TGCGCCAGCAGCTTGGAAGGACTAGCGGGAAGCAATGAGCAGTTCTTC
CDR3: CASSLEGLAGSNEQFF

V: TRBV5-1
J: TRBJ1-2
D: TRBD1
size: -
DNA: TGCGCCAGCGGACGCCGCGACAGGGGGCTCAATGGCTACACCTTC
CDR3: CASGRRDRGLNGYTF

V: TRBV13
J: TRBJ1-1
D: -
size: -
DNA: TGTGCCGGGGAGGGGGACACTGAAGCTTTCTTT
CDR3: CAGEGDTEAFF

V: TRBV4-2
J: TRBJ1-5
D: -
size: -
DNA: TGTGCCAGCAGCCAACCCGGGCAGCCCCAGCATTTT
CDR3: CASSQPGQPQHF

V: TRBV18
J: TRBJ1-5
D: -
size: -
DNA: TGTGCCAGCTCCCAAGGCGGCGGGAACAATCAGCCCCAGCATTTT
CDR3: CASSQGGGNNQPQHF

V: TRBV7-8
J: TRBJ1-6
D: -
size: once
DNA: TGTGCCAGCAGGCAACGCGGGAGCTCCTATAATTCACCCCTCCACTTT
CDR3: CASRQRGSSYNSPLHF

V: TRBV11-2
J: TRBJ2-1
D: TRBD2
size: -
DNA: TGTGCCAGCCGAGAAAGGTCTTTAACACTAGCGGGAGCCAACAATGAGCAGTTCTTC
CDR3: CASRERSLTLAGANNEQFF

V: TRBV7-2
J: TRBJ1-5
D: -
size: -
DNA: TGTGCCAGCAGCCAGGACAGTAGCAATCAGCCCCAGCATTTT
CDR3: CASSQDSSNQPQHF

V: TRBV6-1
J: TRBJ1-2
D: -
size: -
DNA: TGTGCCAGCAGTGAAACAGACAACTATGGCTACACCTTC
CDR3: CASSETDNYGYTF

V: TRBV6-1
J: TRBJ1-5
D: -
size: -
DNA: TGTGCCAGCAGTGAACTAGTCAGTGGGGGGGCCAGTCAGCCCCAGCATTTT
CDR3: CASSELVSGGASQPQHF

V: TRBV3-1/TRBV3-2
J: TRBJ2-3
D: TRBD2
size: -
DNA: TGTGCCAGCAGCCAAGTATCTAGCGGGAGTGATACGCAGTATTTT
CDR3: CASSQVSSGSDTQYF

V: TRBV7-9
J: TRBJ1-4
D: -
size: -
DNA: TGTGCCAGCAGCTTGGGGACTCTGAATGAAAAACTGTTTTTT
CDR3: CASSLGTLNEKLFF

V: TRBV5-1
J: TRBJ1-1
D: TRBD1
size: -
DNA: TGCGCCAGCAGCTTGAATACAGGGGCAGGGGGCACTGAAGCTTTCTTT
CDR3: CASSLNTGAGGTEAFF

V: TRBV7-8
J: TRBJ2-3
D: TRBD1
size: -
DNA: TGTGCCAGCAGCTCAGTACAGGGGCCCCTAGTAGAGACGCAGTATTTT
CDR3: CASSSVQGPLVETQYF